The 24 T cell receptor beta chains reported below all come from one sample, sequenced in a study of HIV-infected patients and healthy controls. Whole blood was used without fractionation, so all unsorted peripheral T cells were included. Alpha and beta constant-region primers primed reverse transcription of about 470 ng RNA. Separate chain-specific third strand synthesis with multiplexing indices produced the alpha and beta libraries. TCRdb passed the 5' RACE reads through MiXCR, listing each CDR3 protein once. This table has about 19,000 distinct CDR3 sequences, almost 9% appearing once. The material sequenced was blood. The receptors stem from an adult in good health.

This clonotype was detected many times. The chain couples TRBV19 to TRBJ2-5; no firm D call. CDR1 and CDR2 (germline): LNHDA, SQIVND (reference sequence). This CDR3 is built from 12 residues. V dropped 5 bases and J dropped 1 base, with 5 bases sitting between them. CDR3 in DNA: TGTGCCAGTAGTTTCCTCCAAGAGACCCAGTACTTC. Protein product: CASSFLQETQYF.

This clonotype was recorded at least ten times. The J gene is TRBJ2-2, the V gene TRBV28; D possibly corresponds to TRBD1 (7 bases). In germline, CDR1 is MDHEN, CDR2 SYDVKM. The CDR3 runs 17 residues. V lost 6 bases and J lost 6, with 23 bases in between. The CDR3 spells CASRNGGAGGSAGELFF. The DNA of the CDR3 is TGTGCCAGCAGAAATGGAGGGGCAGGGGGTTCAGCCGGGGAGCTGTTTTTT. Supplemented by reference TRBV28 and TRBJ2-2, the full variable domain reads DVKVTQSSRYLVKRTGEKVFLECVQDMDHENMFWYRQDPGLGLRLIYFSYDVKMKEKGDIPEGYSVSREKKERFSLILESASTNQTSMYLCASRNGGAGGSAGELFFGEGSRLTVL.

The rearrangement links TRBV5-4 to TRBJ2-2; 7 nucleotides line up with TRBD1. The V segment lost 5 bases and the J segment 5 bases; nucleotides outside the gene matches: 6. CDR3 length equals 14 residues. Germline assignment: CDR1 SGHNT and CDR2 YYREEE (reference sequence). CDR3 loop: CASRADRATGELFF. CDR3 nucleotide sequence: TGTGCCAGCAGAGCCGACAGGGCGACCGGGGAGCTGTTTTTT. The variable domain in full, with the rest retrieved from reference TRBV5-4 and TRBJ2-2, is ETGVTQSPTHLIKTRGQQVTLRCSSQSGHNTVSWYQQALGQGPQFIFQYYREEENGRGNFPPRFSGLQFPNYSSELNVNALELDDSALYLCASRADRATGELFFGEGSRLTVL.

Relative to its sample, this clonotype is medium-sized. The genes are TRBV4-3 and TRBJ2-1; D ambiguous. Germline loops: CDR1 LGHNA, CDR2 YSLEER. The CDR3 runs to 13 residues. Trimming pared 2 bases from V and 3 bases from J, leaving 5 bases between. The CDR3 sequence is CASSQSVYNEQFF. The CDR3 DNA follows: TGCGCCAGCAGCCAATCAGTCTACAATGAGCAGTTCTTC.

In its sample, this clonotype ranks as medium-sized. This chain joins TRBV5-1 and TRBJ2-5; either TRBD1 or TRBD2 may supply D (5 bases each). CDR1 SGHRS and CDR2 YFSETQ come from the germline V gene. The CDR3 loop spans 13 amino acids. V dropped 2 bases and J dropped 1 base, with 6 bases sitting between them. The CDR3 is CASSFGGQETQYF. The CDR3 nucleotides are TGCGCCAGCAGCTTTGGGGGCCAAGAGACCCAGTACTTC.

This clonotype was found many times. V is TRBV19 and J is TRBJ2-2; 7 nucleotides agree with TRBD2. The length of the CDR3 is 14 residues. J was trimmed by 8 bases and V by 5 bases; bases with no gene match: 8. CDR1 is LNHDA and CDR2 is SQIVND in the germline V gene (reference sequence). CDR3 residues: CASSWSGGFGELFF. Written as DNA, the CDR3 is TGTGCCAGTAGTTGGTCGGGAGGCTTTGGGGAGCTGTTTTTT.

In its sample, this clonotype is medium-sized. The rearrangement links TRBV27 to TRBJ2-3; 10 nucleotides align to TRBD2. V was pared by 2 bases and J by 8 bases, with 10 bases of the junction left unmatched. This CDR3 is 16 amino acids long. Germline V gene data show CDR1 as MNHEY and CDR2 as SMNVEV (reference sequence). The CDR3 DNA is TGTGCCAGCAGTTTACCCTCCGGGACTAGCGCGGGTACGCAGTATTTT. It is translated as CASSLPSGTSAGTQYF.

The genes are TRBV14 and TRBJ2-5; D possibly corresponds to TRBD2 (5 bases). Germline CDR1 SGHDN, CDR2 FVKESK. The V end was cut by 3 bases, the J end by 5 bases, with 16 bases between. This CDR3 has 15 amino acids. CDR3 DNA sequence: TGTGCCAGCAGCCAGCGTGCTAGCTCTCACGAGACCCAGTACTTC. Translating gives CASSQRASSHETQYF.

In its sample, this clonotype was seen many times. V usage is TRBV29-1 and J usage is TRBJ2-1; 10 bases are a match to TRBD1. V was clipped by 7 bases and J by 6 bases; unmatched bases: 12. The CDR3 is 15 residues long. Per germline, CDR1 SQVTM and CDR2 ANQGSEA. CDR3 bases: TGCAGCGATTCGGGACAGGGGTATAGTCGCAATGAGCAGTTCTTC. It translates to CSDSGQGYSRNEQFF.

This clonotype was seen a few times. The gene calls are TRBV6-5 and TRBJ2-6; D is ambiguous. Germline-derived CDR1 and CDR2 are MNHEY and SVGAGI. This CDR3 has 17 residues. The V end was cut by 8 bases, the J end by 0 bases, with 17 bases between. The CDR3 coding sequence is TGTGCCAGCGGAATAGGGTATACGCACTCTGGGGCCAACGTCCTGACTTTC. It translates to CASGIGYTHSGANVLTF.

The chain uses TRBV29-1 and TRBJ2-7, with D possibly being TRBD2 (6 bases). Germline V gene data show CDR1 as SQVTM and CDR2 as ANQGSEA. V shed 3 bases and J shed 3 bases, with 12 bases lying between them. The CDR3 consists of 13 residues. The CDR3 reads CSVEQGGYYEQYF. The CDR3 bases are TGCAGCGTTGAGCAGGGAGGCTACTACGAGCAGTACTTC.

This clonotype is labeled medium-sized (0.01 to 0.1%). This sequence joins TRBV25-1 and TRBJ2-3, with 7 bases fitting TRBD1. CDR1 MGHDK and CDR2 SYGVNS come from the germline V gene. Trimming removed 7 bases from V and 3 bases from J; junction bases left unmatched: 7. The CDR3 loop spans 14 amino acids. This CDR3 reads CASTGDRVTDTQYF. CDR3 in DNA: TGTGCCAGCACTGGAGACAGGGTTACAGATACGCAGTATTTT.

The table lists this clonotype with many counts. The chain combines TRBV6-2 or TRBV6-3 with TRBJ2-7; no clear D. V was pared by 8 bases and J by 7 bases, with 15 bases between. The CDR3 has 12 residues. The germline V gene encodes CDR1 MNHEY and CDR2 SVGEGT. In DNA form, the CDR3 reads TGTGCCAGCTTTGGCCAGCTGGGTGAGCAGTACTTC. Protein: CASFGQLGEQYF.

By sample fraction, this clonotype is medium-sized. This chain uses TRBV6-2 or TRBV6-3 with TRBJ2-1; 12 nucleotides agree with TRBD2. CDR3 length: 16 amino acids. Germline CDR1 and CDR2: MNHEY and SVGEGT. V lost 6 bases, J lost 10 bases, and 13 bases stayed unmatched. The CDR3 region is CASSFPLAGGPPEQFF. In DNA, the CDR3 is TGTGCCAGCAGCTTTCCGCTAGCGGGAGGGCCACCCGAGCAGTTCTTC.

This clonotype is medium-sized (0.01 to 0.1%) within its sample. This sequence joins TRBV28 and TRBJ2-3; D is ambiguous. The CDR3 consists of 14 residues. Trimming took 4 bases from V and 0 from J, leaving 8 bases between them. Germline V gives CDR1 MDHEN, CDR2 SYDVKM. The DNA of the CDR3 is TGTGCCAGCAGTTACTTAGAGAGCACAGATACGCAGTATTTT. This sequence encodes CASSYLESTDTQYF.

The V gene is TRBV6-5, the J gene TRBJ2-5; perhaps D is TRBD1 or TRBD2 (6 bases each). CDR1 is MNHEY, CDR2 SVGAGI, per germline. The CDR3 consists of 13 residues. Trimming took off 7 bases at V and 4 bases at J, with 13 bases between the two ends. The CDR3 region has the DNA TGTGCCAGCAATCAGGGGAGGCGAGAGACCCAGTACTTC. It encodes CASNQGRRETQYF.

This CDR3 is CASSPYGAAEAFF. The CDR3 DNA sequence: TGTGCCAGCAGCCCGTATGGGGCTGCTGAAGCTTTCTTT. The chain links TRBV12-3 or TRBV12-4 to TRBJ1-1; TRBD1 might be the D (5 bases). V was trimmed by 6 bases and J by 6 bases, leaving 14 bases between them. The CDR3 covers 13 residues.

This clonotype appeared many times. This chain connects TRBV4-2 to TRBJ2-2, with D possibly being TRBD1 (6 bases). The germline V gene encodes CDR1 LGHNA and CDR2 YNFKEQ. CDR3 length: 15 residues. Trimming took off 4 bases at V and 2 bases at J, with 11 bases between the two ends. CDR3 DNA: TGTGCCAGCAGCCGAAGGACAGCTAACACCGGGGAGCTGTTTTTT. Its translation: CASSRRTANTGELFF.

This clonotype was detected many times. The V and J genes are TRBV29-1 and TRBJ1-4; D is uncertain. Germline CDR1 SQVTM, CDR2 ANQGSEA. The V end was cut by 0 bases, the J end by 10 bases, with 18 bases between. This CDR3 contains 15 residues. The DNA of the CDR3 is TGCAGCGTTGAAGATCTGGGGTCCCGAATCGGAAAACTGTTTTTT. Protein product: CSVEDLGSRIGKLFF.

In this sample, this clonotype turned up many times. The CDR3 region has the DNA TGTGCCAGCAGCATGCAGGGGAGTGCGGAGACCCAGTACTTC. This encodes CASSMQGSAETQYF. The chain couples TRBV5-4 to TRBJ2-5; perhaps TRBD1 as D (6 bases). Germline V gene sequence: CDR1 SGHNT, CDR2 YYREEE (reference sequence). The CDR3 contains 14 residues. V was cut by 4 bases and J by 5 bases, with 15 bases left in between.

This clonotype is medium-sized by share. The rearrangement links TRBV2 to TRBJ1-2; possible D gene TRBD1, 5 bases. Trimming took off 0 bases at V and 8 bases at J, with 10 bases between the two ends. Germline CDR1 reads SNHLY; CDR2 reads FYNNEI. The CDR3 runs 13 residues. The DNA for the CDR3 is TGTGCCAGCAGTGAAGCGCGGGGGACCGGCTACACCTTC. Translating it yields CASSEARGTGYTF.

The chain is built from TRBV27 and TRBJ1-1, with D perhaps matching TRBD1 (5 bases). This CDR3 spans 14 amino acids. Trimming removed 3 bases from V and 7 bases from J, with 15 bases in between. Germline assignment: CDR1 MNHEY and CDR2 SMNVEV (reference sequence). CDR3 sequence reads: CASSLVGQESEAFF. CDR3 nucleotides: TGTGCCAGCAGTTTGGTGGGGCAGGAAAGTGAAGCTTTCTTT.

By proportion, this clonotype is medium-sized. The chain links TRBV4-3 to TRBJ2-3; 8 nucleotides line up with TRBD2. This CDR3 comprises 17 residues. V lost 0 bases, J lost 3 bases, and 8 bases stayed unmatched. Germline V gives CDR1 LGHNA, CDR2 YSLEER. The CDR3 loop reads CASSQDFFTSGTDTQYF. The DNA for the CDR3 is TGCGCCAGCAGCCAAGATTTTTTCACTAGCGGAACAGATACGCAGTATTTT.

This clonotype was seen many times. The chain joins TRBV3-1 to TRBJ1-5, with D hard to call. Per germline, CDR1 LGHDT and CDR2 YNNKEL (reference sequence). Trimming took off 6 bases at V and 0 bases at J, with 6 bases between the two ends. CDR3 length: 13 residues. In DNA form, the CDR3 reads TGTGCCAGCAGTTACAGTAGCAATCAGCCCCAGCATTTT. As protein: CASSYSSNQPQHF.